The 6 T cell receptor beta chains below come from one sample, sequenced in a study of glioma-infiltrating T cells. Amplification of TCR alpha and beta CDR3 regions from RNA used iRepertoire nested multiplex PCR. TCRdb fed the multiplex PCR reads into MiXCR, producing one record per CDR3 protein. The sample has about 180,000 distinct CDR3 sequences, around 40% seen once; the top ten hold roughly 5.2%. Sequenced: glioma tissue, nonneoplastic brain tissue, or PBMCs (not recorded which). Source of these receptors: a human donor with low-grade glioma or glioblastoma, undergoing nonglioma brain surgery, or in good health (not recorded which).

This clonotype occurred once. This chain links TRBV28 with TRBJ2-3, with 15 bases that match TRBD2. After removal of 11 bases from V and 9 bases from J, the junction contained 6 bases not matched to a gene. The CDR3 spans 13 residues. Germline assignment: CDR1 MDHEN and CDR2 SYDVKM. The CDR3 DNA sequence: TGTGCCGCGGGACTAGCGGGAGGCATAACGCAGTATTTT. It codes for CAAGLAGGITQYF.

This clonotype was recorded once. V is TRBV6-6 and J is TRBJ1-1; D remains unclear. The germline V gene has CDR1 MNHNY and CDR2 SVGAGI (reference sequence). The ends were cut back, 6 bases at V and 2 bases at J, with 16 bases in the middle. This CDR3 is built from 15 residues. CDR3 residues: CASSLMDGLNTEAFF. CDR3 nucleotide sequence: TGTGCCAGCAGCCTGATGGATGGGCTAAACACTGAAGCTTTCTTT.

This clonotype was counted at least ten times. V gene TRBV24-1 combines with J gene TRBJ2-1; a possible D gene is TRBD1 (6 bases). The CDR3 length is 11 residues. V was pared by 7 bases and J by 9 bases, with 9 bases between. CDR1 and CDR2 from the germline V gene are KGHDR and SFDVKD. CDR3 residues: CATSRGIEQFF. The DNA of the CDR3 is TGTGCCACCAGCAGGGGTATTGAGCAGTTCTTC.

This clonotype has only a few counts. The chain has TRBV29-1 and TRBJ1-2; D unresolved. Looked up from germline, CDR1 is SQVTM and CDR2 is ANQGSEA. The length of the CDR3 is 13 residues. With 1 base removed from V and 2 bases from J, the gap between germline ends came to 8 bases. This chain's CDR3 is CSVEGAGNYGYTF. For the CDR3, the DNA is TGCAGCGTTGAAGGGGCGGGGAACTATGGCTACACCTTC.

This clonotype was seen only once. One end of the junction varies from germline; a read error may be responsible. The chain uses TRBV2 and TRBJ1-1; D is ambiguous. Germline V gene sequence: CDR1 SNHLY, CDR2 FYNNEI. This CDR3 spans 15 amino acids. CDR3 sequence: CASLKVQQMNIEAFF. CDR3 sequence (DNA): TGTGCCAGCCTTAAAGTGCAACAGATGAACATTGAAGCTTTCTTT.

This clonotype appeared many times. This chain uses TRBV28 with TRBJ2-1; D is possibly TRBD1 (5 bases). There are 18 residues in the CDR3. With 4 bases removed from V and 3 bases from J, the gap between germline ends came to 22 bases. The germline V gene has CDR1 MDHEN and CDR2 SYDVKM. CDR3 loop: CASSSPTTPLGVYNEQFF. DNA of the CDR3: TGTGCCAGCAGTTCTCCCACGACTCCCTTAGGGGTCTACAATGAGCAGTTCTTC.